This TCR beta chain comes out of a study of shared clonotypes between healthy human individuals. To note about this clone: The antigen remains undetermined.

Repertoires were generated with immunoSEQ multiplex PCR, while TCRdb's copy carries only in-frame clones and drops some. The sample has 2 million to 2.5 million clones; approximately 93% are singletons. Study-wide findings and caveats: Depth was large, yet rarefaction showed that sorted-subset sequencing was incomplete. Estimated clonotype richness was generally higher in naive than memory subsets.

The CDR3 covers 12 residues. V shed 6 bases and J 5 bases; nucleotides not matched to a gene: 1. CDR1 and CDR2 (germline): MDHEN, SYDVKM. The source of this sequence is a man between 18 and 29 years old in good health. Some clones in this sample may be carry-over from other donors' samples. Sequencing input: naive CD4+ T cells from PBMCs. Specified subset: CD45RA+ positively selected. The chain couples TRBV28 to TRBJ2-7; TRBD2 matches at 10 bases. The CDR3 DNA sequence: TGTGCCAGCAGCACTAGCGGGAACGAGCAGTACTTC. This translates into CASSTSGNEQYF. The full variable domain, rest sourced from reference TRBV28 and TRBJ2-7, is DVKVTQSSRYLVKRTGEKVFLECVQDMDHENMFWYRQDPGLGLRLIYFSYDVKMKEKGDIPEGYSVSREKKERFSLILESASTNQTSMYLCASSTSGNEQYFGPGTRLTVT.